The sequence of this TCR beta chain was determined in a study of early T cells in non-severe SARS-CoV-2 infection. TCRdb passed the 5' RACE reads through MiXCR, listing each CDR3 protein once. This sample yields fewer than 70,000 distinct CDR3 sequences, of which over 3.5% are seen a single time; roughly 3.7% belongs to the top ten. There are a few counts of this clonotype. After removal of 6 bases from V and 4 bases from J, the junction contained 12 bases not matched to a gene. This CDR3 comprises 16 residues. Germline CDR1 SGHTA, CDR2 FQGNSA. The material was whole blood, obtained at baseline. The chain is built from TRBV7-2 and TRBJ2-3, with 8 bases that match TRBD2. The clonotype comes from an adult who was a healthcare worker with PCR-confirmed SARS-CoV-2 infection or an uninfected control (not recorded which). The donor label of this sample is uncertain. CDR3 DNA: TGTGCCAGCAGTAAAAATGGCGGGGGGACTTCAGATACGCAGTATTTT. Translating it yields CASSKNGGGTSDTQYF.